This entry features one TCR beta chain sequence. This CDR3 region has 14 residues. Unmatched junction bases numbered 4, after V lost 2 bases and J lost 5 bases. Per the germline V gene, CDR1 is SGHRS and CDR2 is YFSETQ. The data were obtained in a study of blood T cell repertoires in COVID-19. Original processing methods: Nucleated cell number was recorded as an estimate derived from reference gene primer amplification. Assay: immunoSEQ multiplex PCR; the TCRdb copy retains only in-frame clones and omits some. That table is the source of V, J and clone size, and D and trimming were worked out from the DNA. The table has under 200,000 clones, roughly 85% seen once.

The gene calls are TRBV5-1 and TRBJ1-1, with 9 bases aligning to TRBD1. Sequenced: peripheral blood. This receptor was identified in a man aged 60 to 69 with active or convalescent COVID-19. In DNA form, the CDR3 reads TGCGCCAGCAGCTTCGGACAGGGGTTTACTGAAGCTTTCTTT. Amino acid sequence: CASSFGQGFTEAFF.